The TCR beta chain under discussion was sequenced for a study of Ad26.COV2.S vaccination and SARS-CoV-2 variants. Study information: Intramuscular Ad26.COV2.S at 5x10^10 or 1x10^11 viral particles.

Concerning this clone itself: What it binds is unknown.

Points from the study as a whole: Participants in the vaccine arm had higher spike-specific TCR breadth; placebo recipients had lower.

Treatment of the sample: 15 to 20 received Ad26.COV2.S at low or high dose, single or two shots; about 5 received placebo; per-sample allocation not given. Specimens were obtained on day 63 following the first vaccine or placebo injection. Profiling relied on immunoSEQ multiplex PCR, and the TCRdb table lists in-frame clones only, not all of them. Here the sample spans around 450,000 clones, approximately 92% being singletons. The source material was peripheral blood, sampled in a trial of Ad26.COV2.S vaccine versus placebo. The source is a person between 18 and 65 years old who received the Ad26.COV2.S COVID-19 vaccine or a placebo.

The CDR3 reads CASSPPGTGVEKLFF. Here the CDR3 DNA reads TGTGCCAGCAGCCCCCCCGGGACAGGGGTTGAAAAACTGTTTTTT. The V call is TRBV7-2, the J call TRBJ1-4; 10 bases are shared with TRBD1. CDR3 length equals 15 residues. V dropped 5 bases and J dropped 7; count of bases not matched to a gene: 7. Germline V gene data show CDR1 as SGHTA and CDR2 as FQGNSA.